Shown below are 24 T cell receptor beta chains from a single sample sequenced in a study of T-cell reconstitution after alpha-beta-depleted transplantation in children. Construction of the TCRbeta library involved unique molecular identifiers. TCRdb re-analysed the PCR reads in MiXCR, keeping a single row per CDR3 protein. The sample includes approximately 350,000 distinct CDR3 sequences, around 15% of them seen just once. This material consisted of PBMCs, mostly from graft donor cells, taken 360 days after TCRalphabeta/CD19-depleted stem cell transplant. All receptors derive from a male patient under 10 years old who had a stem cell transplant for acute lymphoblastic leukemia, so the T cells may come from the graft donor.

The chain combines TRBV24-1 with TRBJ2-3, with a tentative D call TRBD2 (6 bases). CDR3 length equals 15 residues. The germline gives CDR1 KGHDR, CDR2 SFDVKD. V dropped 4 bases and J dropped 5 bases, with 15 bases sitting between them. In DNA form, the CDR3 reads TGTGCCACCAGTGAAACAGGTCCCGGGAGAGATACGCAGTATTTT. Translating gives CATSETGPGRDTQYF.

The J gene is TRBJ1-2, the V gene TRBV21-1; the table assigns TRBD1, which was not confirmed against the DNA. TRBV21-1 is reported as a pseudogene. The CDR3 consists of 14 residues. CDR3 in amino acids: CASSKTGQTYGYTF. The CDR3, as DNA: TGTGCCAGCAGCAAAACCGGACAAACCTATGGCTACACCTTC.

V is TRBV12-3 or TRBV12-4 and J is TRBJ1-1; D remains ambiguous. V dropped 3 bases and J dropped 1 base, with 12 bases sitting between them. The CDR3 runs to 15 residues. CDR3 in DNA: TGTGCCAGCAGTTTTGGTGGCTTAGAGAACACTGAAGCTTTCTTT. Protein product: CASSFGGLENTEAFF.

The chain is built from TRBV12-3 or TRBV12-4 and TRBJ1-5, with TRBD1 matching over 7 bases. The CDR3 contains 14 residues. The J segment lost 5 bases and the V segment lost 5 bases, leaving 6 bases of the junction unmatched. The CDR3 nucleotides read TGTGCCAGCAGTGAACACAGGGGACATCAGCCCCAGCATTTT. It encodes CASSEHRGHQPQHF.

This clonotype was counted a few times. This chain joins TRBV18 and TRBJ2-1; 9 positions match TRBD1. V lost 5 bases and J lost 5; bases outside the gene matches: 7. The CDR3 runs 15 residues. The germline gives CDR1 KGHSH, CDR2 LQKENI. The CDR3 sequence is CASSTRTGANNEQFF. For the CDR3, the DNA is TGTGCCAGCTCAACCCGGACAGGGGCGAACAATGAGCAGTTCTTC.

In this sample, this clonotype turned up many times. The chain couples TRBV2 to TRBJ2-7; 9 nucleotides agree with TRBD1. Germline lookup yields CDR1 SNHLY and CDR2 FYNNEI. V was clipped by 6 bases and J by 5 bases; unmatched bases: 5. This CDR3 is 13 amino acids long. The CDR3 sequence is CASSRTGENEQYF. DNA of the CDR3: TGTGCCAGCAGCCGGACAGGGGAGAACGAGCAGTACTTC.

This clonotype was counted a few times. V is TRBV20-1 and J is TRBJ2-3; D possibly corresponds to TRBD2 (6 bases). V lost 4 bases to trimming and J lost 0 bases, with 17 bases between them. The germline CDR1 and CDR2 sequences are DFQATT and SNEGSKA (reference sequence). This CDR3 region has 16 residues. The chain's CDR3 is CSATLLGGMSTDTQYF. For the CDR3, the DNA is TGCAGTGCTACCCTCCTTGGCGGGATGAGCACAGATACGCAGTATTTT.

This clonotype was counted between two and nine times. V gene TRBV20-1 combines with J gene TRBJ2-7; possible D gene TRBD2, 6 bases. CDR3 length equals 14 residues. Trimming removed 2 bases at V and 2 bases at J, with 13 bases between. Germline CDR1 DFQATT, CDR2 SNEGSKA (reference sequence). The CDR3 DNA reads TGCAGTGCTAGACGGGACTCAGGACCCTACGAGCAGTACTTC. Its translation: CSARRDSGPYEQYF.

In this sample, this clonotype turned up a few times. The chain joins TRBV20-1 to TRBJ2-1; no definite D call. Germline assignment: CDR1 DFQATT and CDR2 SNEGSKA (reference sequence). This CDR3 spans 14 amino acids. V lost 2 bases and J lost 8, with 16 bases in between. The CDR3 is CSARTLAFGYEQFF. The DNA of the CDR3 is TGCAGTGCTAGAACCTTAGCCTTCGGATATGAGCAGTTCTTC.

Only a few counts were recorded for this clonotype. The J gene is TRBJ1-5, the V gene TRBV4-2; the D gene is possibly TRBD1 (6 bases). Trimming took off 0 bases at V and 6 bases at J, with 12 bases between the two ends. This CDR3 region has 15 residues. Germline V gene data show CDR1 as LGHNA and CDR2 as YNFKEQ. CDR3 region: CASSQDPGASQPQHF. The CDR3 DNA reads as TGTGCCAGCAGCCAAGATCCAGGGGCCAGTCAGCCCCAGCATTTT.

The chain recombines TRBV7-9 with TRBJ2-5; D is possibly TRBD1 (6 bases). With 5 bases removed from V and 5 bases from J, the gap between germline ends came to 21 bases. Germline CDR1 and CDR2: SEHNR and FQNEAQ (reference sequence). The CDR3 totals 16 residues. CDR3 coding DNA: TGTGCCAGCAGCAAAACAGGGACCCTCCGGGTGGAGACCCAGTACTTC. Protein: CASSKTGTLRVETQYF.

J is TRBJ2-6 and V is TRBV29-1; D could derive from TRBD1 or TRBD2 (5 bases each). Germline CDR1 reads SQVTM; CDR2 reads ANQGSEA. V was cut by 1 base and J by 1 base, with 11 bases left in between. The CDR3 runs 16 residues. In DNA, the CDR3 is TGCAGCGTTGAAGGCAGGGACGGATCTGGGGCCAACGTCCTGACTTTC. It is translated as CSVEGRDGSGANVLTF.

This clonotype was detected many times. The V gene is TRBV6-2 or TRBV6-3, the J gene TRBJ2-3; D is undetermined. Germline assignment: CDR1 MNHEY and CDR2 SVGEGT. The CDR3 extends over 14 amino acids. Trimming cost V 0 bases and J 2 bases, with 6 bases left between them. The CDR3: CASSYSNPTDTQYF. As DNA, the CDR3 is TGTGCCAGCAGTTACTCGAACCCCACAGATACGCAGTATTTT.

This clonotype was seen more than once but under ten times. The chain is built from TRBV28 and TRBJ2-5; TRBD2 aligns across 7 bases. This CDR3 has 15 residues. V lost 3 bases, J lost 10 bases, and 14 bases stayed unmatched. The germline V gene encodes CDR1 MDHEN and CDR2 SYDVKM. The CDR3 protein is CASSFLGTIARVQYF. CDR3 coding DNA: TGTGCCAGCAGTTTTTTGGGGACTATCGCGAGGGTCCAGTACTTC.

Only a few counts were recorded for this clonotype. V usage is TRBV30 and J usage is TRBJ2-7, with D tentatively TRBD1 or TRBD2 (5 bases each). CDR3 length equals 15 residues. CDR1 is GTSNPN, CDR2 SVGIG, per germline (reference sequence). The V end lost 0 bases, the J end lost 5 bases, and 17 bases lay between the germline ends. The DNA of the CDR3 is TGTGCCTGGAGTGTGGGGGTTAGGGGTGGCCACGAGCAGTACTTC. Translation: CAWSVGVRGGHEQYF.

This chain connects TRBV4-1 to TRBJ2-7, with 9 nucleotides matching TRBD2. Germline V gene lookup returns CDR1 MGHRA and CDR2 YSYEKL. The CDR3 totals 18 residues. V dropped 2 bases and J dropped 2; count of bases not matched to a gene: 13. CDR3 DNA: TGCGCCAGCAGCCAATTGAATAGCGGGGGACCAGCACCCTACGAGCAGTACTTC. Protein sequence: CASSQLNSGGPAPYEQYF.

This clonotype showed up just a few times. The chain joins TRBV27 to TRBJ2-3; the match to TRBD2 covers 7 bases. The V gene end was trimmed by 10 bases and the J gene end by 1 base; junction bases not matched to a gene: 14. The CDR3 contains 16 residues. Germline lookup yields CDR1 MNHEY and CDR2 SMNVEV (reference sequence). The CDR3, as DNA: TGTGCCACCTCCCCGAGGAAGGGAGGGGGCACAGATACGCAGTATTTT. It yields the protein CATSPRKGGGTDTQYF.

The rearrangement uses TRBV12-3 or TRBV12-4 and TRBJ2-5; D tentatively reads TRBD1 or TRBD2 (5 bases each). V gave up 1 base and J gave up 2 bases, with 11 bases separating them. The CDR3 totals 15 residues. The CDR3 region is CASSLGRTTQETQYF. The DNA for the CDR3 is TGTGCCAGCAGTTTAGGGAGGACAACACAAGAGACCCAGTACTTC.

This clonotype turned up a few times. The chain links TRBV4-3 to TRBJ2-7; perhaps TRBD1 as D (6 bases). This CDR3 is 15 amino acids long. The germline V gene has CDR1 LGHNA and CDR2 YSLEER. V shed 0 bases and J shed 3 bases, with 12 bases lying between them. The CDR3 DNA sequence: TGCGCCAGCAGCCAAGAGAGCAGGGGAGACTACGAGCAGTACTTC. It is translated as CASSQESRGDYEQYF.

This chain joins TRBV11-2 and TRBJ2-1; 11 bases align to TRBD1. V shed 4 bases and J 9 bases; nucleotides not matched to a gene: 8. This CDR3 is 15 amino acids long. Germline-derived CDR1 and CDR2 are SGHAT and FQNNGV. This CDR3 is CASSSTGTGGSEQFF. Written as DNA, the CDR3 is TGTGCCAGCAGCTCTACCGGGACAGGGGGAAGTGAGCAGTTCTTC.

This clonotype was counted a few times. This sequence joins TRBV11-1 and TRBJ1-1; the match to TRBD1 covers 7 bases. The J segment lost 8 bases and the V segment lost 2 bases, leaving 8 bases of the junction unmatched. The CDR3 loop spans 14 amino acids. CDR1 is SGHAT, CDR2 FQDESV, per germline (reference sequence). This CDR3 reads CASSLYSGGAEAFF. CDR3 nucleotide sequence: TGTGCCAGCAGCTTATATTCAGGGGGAGCCGAAGCTTTCTTT.

There are many counts of this clonotype. The gene calls are TRBV28 and TRBJ2-3; D gene unclear. CDR3 length: 18 residues. Trimming stripped 3 bases from V and 0 bases from J, with 19 bases between. The germline V gene has CDR1 MDHEN and CDR2 SYDVKM. The DNA of the CDR3 is TGTGCCAGCAGTTTTCCTTCCACTTCAGATGGGAGCACAGATACGCAGTATTTT. Translated: CASSFPSTSDGSTDTQYF. Filled out from reference TRBV28 and TRBJ2-3, the complete variable domain reads DVKVTQSSRYLVKRTGEKVFLECVQDMDHENMFWYRQDPGLGLRLIYFSYDVKMKEKGDIPEGYSVSREKKERFSLILESASTNQTSMYLCASSFPSTSDGSTDTQYFGPGTRLTVL.

The V call is TRBV4-3, the J call TRBJ1-4, with D perhaps TRBD1 (5 bases). The V end was cut by 0 bases, the J end by 4 bases, with 15 bases between. The CDR3 is 17 amino acids. CDR1 is LGHNA, CDR2 YSLEER, per germline. CDR3 coding DNA: TGCGCCAGCAGCCAAGATGCACACAGGCAACTTAATGAAAAACTGTTTTTT. Translating it yields CASSQDAHRQLNEKLFF.

Ten or more counts support this clonotype. This chain uses TRBV2 with TRBJ2-7; TRBD1 might be the D (6 bases). Germline CDR1 is SNHLY and CDR2 is FYNNEI. The CDR3 is 16 residues long. Trimming took 5 bases from V and 3 from J, leaving 20 bases between them. CDR3 in amino acids: CASSWDSGTPHYEQYF. Written as DNA, the CDR3 is TGTGCCAGCAGTTGGGATTCCGGGACACCTCACTACGAGCAGTACTTC.